The clone carrying this T cell receptor (beta chain) was found a few times. The antigen is undetermined. PCR amplification relied on 60 Vbeta primers (plus 13 Jbeta primers). Repertoires were generated with immunoSEQ multiplex PCR, while TCRdb's copy carries only in-frame clones and drops some. The repertoire holds 130,000 to 150,000 clones, with 60% to 80% as singletons. The record originates from a study of cytomegalovirus exposure and HLA in healthy donors. Trimming took 4 bases from V and 6 from J, leaving 17 bases between them. The CDR3 runs to 15 residues. CDR1 and CDR2 from the germline V gene are SGHRS and YFSETQ. Study results and limitations: The study listed around 150 cytomegalovirus-associated TCR beta chains. Analyses of presence and absence presupposed an approximately uniform sequencing depth across donors. Reportedly, fewer N-insertions than the roughly 700-donor mean appeared in an Asian-associated ancestry cluster in a later analysis. In an earlier analysis, in some 500 donors, most V segments appeared productive either ~90% or ~30% of the time.

The sample comprised PBMCs. This TCR was recovered from a male donor in good health and CMV-seronegative. The V call is TRBV5-1, the J call TRBJ2-1, with D tentatively TRBD2 (6 bases). Here the CDR3 reads CASSLGLFGINEQFF. The CDR3, as DNA: TGCGCCAGCAGCCTGGGACTTTTCGGTATCAATGAGCAGTTCTTC.